This record looks at one T cell receptor beta chain sequence and its context. This record comes from a study of blood T cell repertoires in COVID-19. On the study more broadly: Acute-phase and convalescent COVID-19 samples originated in the United States, Italy and Spain. In each case, the material was cDNA or gDNA derived from T cells, B-cell-depleted T cells, or PBMCs.

The germline gives CDR1 SGHNT, CDR2 YENEEA. The J segment lost 5 bases and the V segment lost 5 bases, leaving 2 bases of the junction unmatched. This CDR3 is 13 amino acids long. Original processing methods: Estimation of nucleated cell counts relied on the amplification of reference gene primers. Clones were read by immunoSEQ multiplex PCR, and TCRdb kept only the in-frame ones, dropping some. V and J calls and clone size are copied from that table; D and trimming were computed from the DNA. The sample records 100,000 to 150,000 clones, roughly 84% being singletons. The TCR sequence derives from a man in his sixties with acute or convalescent COVID-19. This chain links TRBV11-3 with TRBJ2-1; TRBD2 aligns across 8 bases. The sample was peripheral blood. CDR3 sequence reads: CASSGAGDNEQFF. The CDR3 coding sequence is TGTGCCAGCAGCGGAGCGGGGGACAATGAGCAGTTCTTC.